This T cell receptor beta chain derives from a study of beta chain features in type 1 diabetes. Across the whole study: When patients were set against healthy donors, age, gender and cell yields were similar.

Investigators reverse transcribed all isolated RNA, so they sequenced expressed TCRB transcripts. Libraries were prepared by immunoSEQ multiplex PCR; TCRdb keeps only in-frame clonotypes and omits some of them. Here the sample spans approximately 600,000 clones, approximately 13% being singletons. Whole-study findings and limits: Patients with type 1 diabetes showed fewer VDJ junction insertions and more deletions. Among all four CD4+ subsets, Type 1 diabetes patients had TCRB CDR3s that were moderately but significantly shorter.

Points on this clone: Antigen: not known.

Looked up from germline, CDR1 is SGDLS and CDR2 is YYNGEE. Unmatched junction bases numbered 1, after V lost 0 bases and J lost 10 bases. This CDR3 comprises 14 residues. Sequencing was carried out using naive CD4+ T cells from blood. The gene calls are TRBV9 and TRBJ1-6, with TRBD1 matching over 10 bases. The origin of this receptor is a man aged 25 to 40 with type 1 diabetes. CDR3 bases: TGTGCCAGCAGCGTAGGGGGACAGGGGTCACCCCTCCACTTT. Amino acid sequence: CASSVGGQGSPLHF.